This is a list of T cell receptor beta chains from one sample in a study of T-cell reconstitution after alpha-beta-depleted transplantation in children. One entry per CDR3 protein, called by TCRdb with MiXCR from the PCR reads. There are hundreds of thousands of distinct CDR3 sequences in the sample; approximately 10% occur only once, and roughly 27% lies in the top ten. The input for sequencing was PBMCs, taken before TCRalphabeta/CD19-depleted stem cell transplant. The receptors come from a child under two years old with acute myeloid leukemia, due to receive a stem cell transplant. CDR3s leave out the opening cysteine and the closing phenylalanine or tryptophan. The D gene is left open where the match is weak.

cdr3_length: 12
d_call: NA
v_call: TRBV10-3
j_call: TRBJ2-2
cdr3_aa: AIEDDSNTGELF

cdr3_length: 11
d_call: NA
v_call: TRBV2
j_call: TRBJ2-2
cdr3_aa: ASSVVNTGELF

cdr3_length: 12
d_call: NA
v_call: TRBV6-2/TRBV6-3
j_call: TRBJ2-7
cdr3_aa: ASSYGLQPYEQY

cdr3_length: 13
d_call: NA
v_call: TRBV7-9
j_call: TRBJ2-1
cdr3_aa: ASSLVGGLWNEQF

cdr3_length: 13
d_call: NA
v_call: TRBV7-9
j_call: TRBJ1-2
cdr3_aa: ASSLLSPSGYGYT

cdr3_length: 11
d_call: NA
v_call: TRBV3-1
j_call: TRBJ2-3
cdr3_aa: ASQVPYTDTQY

cdr3_length: 14
d_call: NA
v_call: TRBV5-1
j_call: TRBJ1-4
cdr3_aa: ASSPSVGGISEKLF

cdr3_length: 14
d_call: TRBD2
v_call: TRBV6-2/TRBV6-3
j_call: TRBJ2-7
cdr3_aa: ASSWGWIAGTYEQY

cdr3_length: 11
d_call: NA
v_call: TRBV12-3/TRBV12-4
j_call: TRBJ2-4
cdr3_aa: ADAEGFGNIQY

cdr3_length: 16
d_call: NA
v_call: TRBV5-5
j_call: TRBJ1-2
cdr3_aa: ASSLRPSDSPFYYGYT

cdr3_length: 11
d_call: TRBD1
v_call: TRBV20-1
j_call: TRBJ1-6
cdr3_aa: SAGTGGNSPLH

cdr3_length: 14
d_call: TRBD1
v_call: TRBV7-9
j_call: TRBJ2-1
cdr3_aa: ASKSLQGVEIGGQF

cdr3_length: 13
d_call: NA
v_call: TRBV7-9
j_call: TRBJ2-5
cdr3_aa: ASSLSRRRQETQY

cdr3_length: 11
d_call: NA
v_call: TRBV11-3
j_call: TRBJ2-7
cdr3_aa: ASSFGGTDEQY

cdr3_length: 13
d_call: NA
v_call: TRBV7-3
j_call: TRBJ2-1
cdr3_aa: ASSLTSRVNNEQF

cdr3_length: 12
d_call: NA
v_call: TRBV7-2
j_call: TRBJ2-2
cdr3_aa: ASSLRVAAGELF

cdr3_length: 11
d_call: NA
v_call: TRBV29-1
j_call: TRBJ1-1
cdr3_aa: SVAAGKNTEAF

cdr3_length: 11
d_call: NA
v_call: TRBV4-3
j_call: TRBJ2-7
cdr3_aa: ASSQDRWYEQY

cdr3_length: 8
d_call: NA
v_call: TRBV29-1
j_call: TRBJ2-1
cdr3_aa: SVEGNEQF

cdr3_length: 10
d_call: NA
v_call: TRBV19
j_call: TRBJ2-7
cdr3_aa: ASSINYYEQY

cdr3_length: 12
d_call: NA
v_call: TRBV20-1
j_call: TRBJ1-2
cdr3_aa: SARDEGANYGYT

cdr3_length: 11
d_call: TRBD1
v_call: TRBV5-6
j_call: TRBJ1-4
cdr3_aa: ASNLGQGKKLF

cdr3_length: 15
d_call: TRBD2
v_call: TRBV7-2
j_call: TRBJ2-7
cdr3_aa: ASSLVAGVQGGYEQY

cdr3_length: 13
d_call: TRBD2
v_call: TRBV11-2
j_call: TRBJ2-5
cdr3_aa: ASSSPISGQMAQY

cdr3_length: 14
d_call: TRBD1
v_call: TRBV7-8
j_call: TRBJ1-5
cdr3_aa: ASSLEQGARNQPQH

cdr3_length: 10
d_call: NA
v_call: TRBV10-3
j_call: TRBJ2-5
cdr3_aa: AISESLAPAY

cdr3_length: 14
d_call: TRBD1
v_call: TRBV2
j_call: TRBJ2-7
cdr3_aa: ASTPGGGQGAQEQY